The 9 T cell receptor beta chains reported below all come from one sample, sequenced in a study of T cell responses to AZD1222 COVID-19 vaccine. TCRdb's copy holds only in-frame clones and misses some; the assay was immunoSEQ multiplex PCR. The data contain approximately 100,000 clones, 80% to 95% of them singletons. The sample in question was peripheral blood, obtained on day 0 of AZD1222 vaccination. All receptors come from an adult in good health.

The genes are TRBV24-1 and TRBJ2-1; 11 positions agree with TRBD2. This CDR3 is 16 amino acids long. Germline V lookup: CDR1 KGHDR, CDR2 SFDVKD. The V gene end was trimmed by 5 bases and the J gene end by 4 bases; junction bases not matched to a gene: 6. The CDR3 sequence is CATSGSSGGLYNEQFF. The CDR3 DNA sequence: TGTGCCACCAGTGGTTCTAGCGGGGGGTTGTACAATGAGCAGTTCTTC.

This clone came up once. This chain joins TRBV5-1 and TRBJ2-3; no reliable D call. The ends were cut back, 5 bases at V and 5 bases at J, with 21 bases in the middle. CDR1 is SGHRS, CDR2 YFSETQ, per germline. The CDR3 has 16 amino acids. CDR3: CASRVDLTGRRDTQYF. The CDR3 DNA sequence: TGCGCCAGCAGGGTGGACCTGACCGGAAGAAGAGATACGCAGTATTTT. Full variable domain (rest looked up from reference TRBV5-1 and TRBJ2-3): KAGVTQTPRYLIKTRGQQVTLSCSPISGHRSVSWYQQTPGQGLQFLFEYFSETQRNKGNFPGRFSGRQFSNSRSEMNVSTLELGDSALYLCASRVDLTGRRDTQYFGPGTRLTVL.

The chain combines TRBV7-2 with TRBJ1-1; D ambiguous. The CDR3 is 13 residues long. CDR1 and CDR2 from the germline V gene are SGHTA and FQGNSA. The germline V and J ends were trimmed by 0 bases and 6 bases, with 8 bases remaining between them. CDR3 sequence (DNA): TGTGCCAGCAGCTTAGCCAGGTGGGCTGAAGCTTTCTTT. Translated, it gives CASSLARWAEAFF.

The V call is TRBV18, the J call TRBJ1-1, with a possible D match to TRBD1 (6 bases). The CDR3 is 12 residues long. Trimming shortened V by 8 bases and J by 2 bases, and 9 bases separated the two germline ends. CDR1 KGHSH and CDR2 LQKENI come from the germline V gene. DNA for the CDR3: TGTGCCAGCACGGACAGCAACACTGAAGCTTTCTTT. This translates into CASTDSNTEAFF.

The V call is TRBV30, the J call TRBJ2-3; TRBD2 is a possible D gene (5 bases). With 4 bases removed from V and 7 bases from J, the gap between germline ends came to 12 bases. This CDR3 has 12 amino acids. CDR1 and CDR2 (germline): GTSNPN, SVGIG (reference sequence). CDR3: CAWNVEGHTQYF. For the CDR3, the DNA is TGTGCCTGGAACGTCGAGGGTCATACGCAGTATTTT.

The gene calls are TRBV30 and TRBJ2-5; D ambiguous. V was pared by 4 bases and J by 5 bases, with 14 bases between. Looked up from germline, CDR1 is GTSNPN and CDR2 is SVGIG (reference sequence). The CDR3 is 13 residues long. The CDR3 reads CAWKGGAAETQYF. The CDR3 DNA reads as TGTGCCTGGAAGGGTGGCGCCGCGGAGACCCAGTACTTC.

The sample holds a few counts of this clone. The rearrangement uses TRBV6-4 and TRBJ2-6; possibly TRBD1 for D (6 bases). Germline-derived CDR1 and CDR2 are MRHNA and SNTAGT. The CDR3 loop spans 16 amino acids. Trimming pared 3 bases from V and 0 bases from J, leaving 9 bases between. The CDR3 loop reads CASSETGLSGANVLTF. In DNA, the CDR3 is TGTGCCAGCAGTGAAACAGGGCTCTCTGGGGCCAACGTCCTGACTTTC.

The rearrangement joins TRBV6-2 or TRBV6-3 to TRBJ2-7, with TRBD1 matching 9 bases. CDR3 size: 15 residues. V gave up 2 bases and J gave up 2 bases; unmatched junction bases: 4. In germline, CDR1 is MNHEY, CDR2 SVGEGT. The CDR3 sequence: CASSYPTGGPYEQYF. As DNA, the CDR3 is TGTGCCAGCAGTTACCCGACAGGGGGTCCCTACGAGCAGTACTTC.

The CDR3 region has the DNA TGCAGTGCTAGTCCCAGACAGGGCAATGAGCAGTTCTTC. The encoded protein is CSASPRQGNEQFF. The gene calls are TRBV20-1 and TRBJ2-1; TRBD1 agrees at 7 bases. The V gene's germline CDR1 is DFQATT and CDR2 SNEGSKA (reference sequence). The length of the CDR3 is 13 residues. The V and J ends lost 3 bases and 6 bases, in that order; junction bases with no gene match: 5.